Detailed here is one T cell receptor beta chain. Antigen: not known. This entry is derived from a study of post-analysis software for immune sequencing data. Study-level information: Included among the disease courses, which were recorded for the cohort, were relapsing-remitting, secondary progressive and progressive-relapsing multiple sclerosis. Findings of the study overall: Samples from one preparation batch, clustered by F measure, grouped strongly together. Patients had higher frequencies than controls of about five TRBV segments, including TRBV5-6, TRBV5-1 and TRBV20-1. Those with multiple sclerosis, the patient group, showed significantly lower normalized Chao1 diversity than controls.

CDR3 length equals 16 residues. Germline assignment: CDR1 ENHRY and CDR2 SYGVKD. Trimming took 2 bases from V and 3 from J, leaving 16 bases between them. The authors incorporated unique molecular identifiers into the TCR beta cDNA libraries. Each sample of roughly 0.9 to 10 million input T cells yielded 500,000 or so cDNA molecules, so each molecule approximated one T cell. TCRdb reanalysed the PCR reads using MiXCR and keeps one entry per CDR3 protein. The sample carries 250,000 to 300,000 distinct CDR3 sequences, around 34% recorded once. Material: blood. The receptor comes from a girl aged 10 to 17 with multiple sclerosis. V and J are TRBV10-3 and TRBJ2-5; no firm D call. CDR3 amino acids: CAISEGITATKETQYF. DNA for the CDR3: TGTGCCATCAGTGAGGGTATAACTGCGACAAAAGAGACCCAGTACTTC.